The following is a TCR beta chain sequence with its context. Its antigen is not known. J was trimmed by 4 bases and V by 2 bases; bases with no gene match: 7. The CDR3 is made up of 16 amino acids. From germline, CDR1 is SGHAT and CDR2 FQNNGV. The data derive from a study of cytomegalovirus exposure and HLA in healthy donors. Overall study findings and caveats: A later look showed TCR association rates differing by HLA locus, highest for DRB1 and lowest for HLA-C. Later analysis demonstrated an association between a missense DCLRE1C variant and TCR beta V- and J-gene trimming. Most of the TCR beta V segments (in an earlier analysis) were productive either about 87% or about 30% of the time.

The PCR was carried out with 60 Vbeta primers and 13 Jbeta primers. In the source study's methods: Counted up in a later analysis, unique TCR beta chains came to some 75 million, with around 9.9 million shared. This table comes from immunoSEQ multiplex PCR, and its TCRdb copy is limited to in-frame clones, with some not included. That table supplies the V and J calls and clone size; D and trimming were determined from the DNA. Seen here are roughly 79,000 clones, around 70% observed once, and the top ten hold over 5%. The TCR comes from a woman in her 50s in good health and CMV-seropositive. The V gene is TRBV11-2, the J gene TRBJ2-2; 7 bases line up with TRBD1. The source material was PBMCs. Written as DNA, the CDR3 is TGTGCCAGCAGCTTAACCGACGGGACAGCCACCGGGGAGCTGTTTTTT. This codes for CASSLTDGTATGELFF.